This is a list of T cell receptor beta chains from one sample in a study of T cell repertoires in cytomegalovirus infection. TCRdb re-analysed the reads in MiXCR, keeping a single row per CDR3 protein. The sample has tens of thousands of distinct CDR3 sequences, about 24% seen once. Antigen specificity for these receptors is unknown. The sequencing used CD8+ T cells from cultured PBMCs, collected from culture after CMV antigen stimulation. These receptor sequences come from a human donor in good health (CMV status not recorded). Some clones in this sample may be carry-over from other donors' samples. CDR3s include the opening cysteine and the closing phenylalanine or tryptophan. A D gene is named only where the DNA matches it firmly. The size field is filled for only some rows; it gives once, few, many or a size class.

j_gene: TRBJ1-2; len: 17; v_gene: TRBV6-1; d_gene: TRBD1; abundance: many; CDR3aa: CASSERGLAGGNYGYTF; CDR3nt: TGTGCCAGCAGTGAAAGGGGGTTGGCAGGGGGCAACTATGGCTACACCTTC
j_gene: TRBJ1-5; len: 16; v_gene: TRBV10-3; d_gene: NA; abundance: NA; CDR3aa: CAISRLQVYSNQPQHF; CDR3nt: TGTGCCATCAGCCGACTACAAGTGTATAGCAATCAGCCCCAGCATTTT
j_gene: TRBJ1-5; len: 13; v_gene: TRBV10-3; d_gene: NA; abundance: many; CDR3aa: CAISEGGRQPQHF; CDR3nt: TGTGCCATCAGTGAGGGGGGGCGGCAGCCCCAGCATTTT
j_gene: TRBJ2-7; len: 14; v_gene: TRBV14; d_gene: NA; abundance: few; CDR3aa: CASSQDSSTYEQYF; CDR3nt: TGTGCCAGCAGCCAAGATAGCAGCACCTACGAGCAGTACTTC
j_gene: TRBJ2-7; len: 16; v_gene: TRBV29-1; d_gene: NA; abundance: NA; CDR3aa: CSVEDPSMGSSYEQYF; CDR3nt: TGCAGCGTTGAAGATCCCAGTATGGGGAGCTCCTACGAGCAGTACTTC
j_gene: TRBJ2-5; len: 16; v_gene: TRBV27; d_gene: TRBD2; abundance: few; CDR3aa: CASSSSWTSGRKTQYF; CDR3nt: TGTGCCAGCAGTTCATCATGGACTAGCGGGAGGAAGACCCAGTACTTC
j_gene: TRBJ2-1; len: 16; v_gene: TRBV12-3/TRBV12-4; d_gene: NA; abundance: few; CDR3aa: CASSPPGTLSYNEQFF; CDR3nt: TGTGCCAGCAGTCCGCCCGGGACACTCTCCTACAATGAGCAGTTCTTC
j_gene: TRBJ2-5; len: 15; v_gene: TRBV6-1; d_gene: TRBD1; abundance: few; CDR3aa: CASSEDRGGQETQYF; CDR3nt: TGTGCCAGCAGTGAAGACAGGGGCGGCCAAGAGACCCAGTACTTC
j_gene: TRBJ2-7; len: 12; v_gene: TRBV4-2; d_gene: TRBD1; abundance: few; CDR3aa: CASSRQGGEQYF; CDR3nt: TGTGCCAGCAGCCGACAGGGTGGAGAGCAGTACTTC
j_gene: TRBJ1-6; len: 14; v_gene: TRBV28; d_gene: NA; abundance: NA; CDR3aa: CASSLPLSGSPLHF; CDR3nt: TGTGCCAGCAGTCTACCCCTATCGGGGTCACCCCTCCACTTT
j_gene: TRBJ2-7; len: 18; v_gene: TRBV2; d_gene: TRBD2; abundance: NA; CDR3aa: CASSEGLAGGTGSYEQYF; CDR3nt: TGTGCCAGCAGTGAGGGACTAGCGGGGGGAACGGGTTCATACGAGCAGTACTTC
j_gene: TRBJ1-1; len: 14; v_gene: TRBV18; d_gene: NA; abundance: few; CDR3aa: CASSPLGGRGEAFF; CDR3nt: TGTGCCAGCTCACCGCTCGGGGGAAGGGGTGAAGCTTTCTTT
j_gene: TRBJ2-2; len: 18; v_gene: TRBV6-5; d_gene: NA; abundance: NA; CDR3aa: CASSYSTVFERPTGELFF; CDR3nt: TGTGCCAGCAGTTACTCGACGGTATTCGAGCGTCCCACCGGGGAGCTGTTTTTT
j_gene: TRBJ1-2; len: 14; v_gene: TRBV27; d_gene: NA; abundance: few; CDR3aa: CASRESGTNYGYTF; CDR3nt: TGTGCCAGCAGAGAGTCGGGGACTAACTATGGCTACACCTTC
j_gene: TRBJ2-7; len: 16; v_gene: TRBV9; d_gene: NA; abundance: NA; CDR3aa: CASSASGGLTPYEQYF; CDR3nt: TGTGCCAGCAGCGCGTCTGGGGGCCTAACCCCCTACGAGCAGTACTTC
j_gene: TRBJ2-4; len: 14; v_gene: TRBV2; d_gene: NA; abundance: many; CDR3aa: CASSEDGIGNIQYF; CDR3nt: TGTGCCAGCAGTGAAGACGGGATCGGAAACATTCAGTACTTC
j_gene: TRBJ2-7; len: 12; v_gene: TRBV19; d_gene: TRBD2; abundance: NA; CDR3aa: CASSREGDEQYF; CDR3nt: TGTGCCAGTAGTCGGGAGGGGGACGAGCAGTACTTC
j_gene: TRBJ1-4; len: 13; v_gene: TRBV27; d_gene: TRBD1; abundance: few; CDR3aa: CASSNRGQEKLFF; CDR3nt: TGTGCCAGCAGTAACAGGGGGCAGGAAAAACTGTTTTTT
j_gene: TRBJ1-4; len: 14; v_gene: TRBV11-3; d_gene: TRBD1; abundance: NA; CDR3aa: CASSPGGAGEKLFF; CDR3nt: TGTGCCAGCAGCCCAGGGGGCGCGGGTGAAAAACTGTTTTTT
j_gene: TRBJ1-6; len: 14; v_gene: TRBV4-3; d_gene: NA; abundance: NA; CDR3aa: CASRPTGLNSPLHF; CDR3nt: TGCGCCAGCAGACCTACGGGGTTGAATTCACCCCTCCACTTT
j_gene: TRBJ2-4; len: 19; v_gene: TRBV4-3; d_gene: TRBD2; abundance: NA; CDR3aa: CASSQDRAGGPRTKNIQYF; CDR3nt: TGCGCCAGCAGCCAAGATCGGGCGGGGGGGCCTAGGACCAAAAACATTCAGTACTTC
j_gene: TRBJ2-7; len: 13; v_gene: TRBV7-3; d_gene: NA; abundance: NA; CDR3aa: CASSTGTLDEQYF; CDR3nt: TGTGCCAGCAGCACCGGTACCCTCGACGAGCAGTACTTC
j_gene: TRBJ2-7; len: 15; v_gene: TRBV4-3; d_gene: NA; abundance: NA; CDR3aa: CASSQDQEARGEQYF; CDR3nt: TGCGCCAGCAGCCAAGATCAGGAGGCGAGGGGCGAACAGTACTTC